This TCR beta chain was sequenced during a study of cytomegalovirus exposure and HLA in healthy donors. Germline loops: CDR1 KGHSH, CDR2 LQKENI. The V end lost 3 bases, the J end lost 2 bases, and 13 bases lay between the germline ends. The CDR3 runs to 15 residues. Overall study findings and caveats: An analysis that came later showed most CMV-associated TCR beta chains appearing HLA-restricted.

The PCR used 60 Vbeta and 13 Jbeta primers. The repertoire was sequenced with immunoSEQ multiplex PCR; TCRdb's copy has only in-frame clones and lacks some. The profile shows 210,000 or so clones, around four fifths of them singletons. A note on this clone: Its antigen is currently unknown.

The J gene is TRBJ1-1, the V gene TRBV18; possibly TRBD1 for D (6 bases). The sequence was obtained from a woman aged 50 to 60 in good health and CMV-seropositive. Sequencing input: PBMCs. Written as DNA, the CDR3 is TGTGCCAGCTCACCCCCGGGACACGATAACACTGAAGCTTTCTTT. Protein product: CASSPPGHDNTEAFF.